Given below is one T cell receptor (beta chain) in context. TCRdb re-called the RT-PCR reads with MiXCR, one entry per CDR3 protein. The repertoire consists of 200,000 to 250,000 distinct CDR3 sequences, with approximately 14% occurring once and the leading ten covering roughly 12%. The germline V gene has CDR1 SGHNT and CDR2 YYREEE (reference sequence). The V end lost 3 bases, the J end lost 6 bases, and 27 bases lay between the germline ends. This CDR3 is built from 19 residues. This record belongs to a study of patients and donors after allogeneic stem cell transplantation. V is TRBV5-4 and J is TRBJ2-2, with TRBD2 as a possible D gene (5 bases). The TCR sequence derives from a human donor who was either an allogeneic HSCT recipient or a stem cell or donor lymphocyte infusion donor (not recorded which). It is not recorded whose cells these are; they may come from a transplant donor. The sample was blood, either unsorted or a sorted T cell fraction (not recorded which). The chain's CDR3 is CASSWTGSQSGFGAGELFF. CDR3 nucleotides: TGTGCCAGCAGCTGGACGGGAAGTCAGTCCGGGTTTGGTGCCGGGGAGCTGTTTTTT.